Listed here are 20 T cell receptor beta chains from one sample, sequenced in a study of cytomegalovirus exposure and HLA in healthy donors. Use of 60 Vbeta and 13 Jbeta primers characterized the PCR. TCRdb's copy holds only in-frame clones and misses some; the assay was immunoSEQ multiplex PCR. In the table there are roughly 110,000 clones, 81% of which are singletons. Sample: PBMCs. The receptors here all came from a man aged 25-40 years in good health and CMV-seronegative.

The chain is built from TRBV6-4 and TRBJ1-1; 8 bases are a match to TRBD1. V was clipped by 6 bases and J by 5 bases; unmatched bases: 14. Per the germline V gene, CDR1 is MRHNA and CDR2 is SNTAGT. This CDR3 is 16 amino acids long. The CDR3 nucleotides read TGTGCCAGCAGAGCCACGATCAGGGGGCGCATTACTGAAGCTTTCTTT. Protein product: CASRATIRGRITEAFF.

The chain carries TRBV23-1 and TRBJ2-7; possible D gene TRBD1, 6 bases. TRBV23-1 is given ORF status, its function remaining uncertain. Trimming left V 4 bases short and J 0 bases short, with 13 bases between. The CDR3 runs to 15 residues. Written as DNA, the CDR3 is TGCGCCAGCAGTCTCCCTGACAGGTACTCCTACGAGCAGTACTTC. Protein sequence: CASSLPDRYSYEQYF.

V gene TRBV13 combines with J gene TRBJ2-1, with D maybe TRBD2 (5 bases). The V gene's germline CDR1 is PRHDT and CDR2 FYEKMQ (reference sequence). This CDR3 contains 13 residues. V was pared by 4 bases and J by 10 bases, with 14 bases between. The CDR3 region has the DNA TGTGCCAGCAGCTCGGCGGTTACGGGAGAGCAGTTCTTC. It specifies CASSSAVTGEQFF.

The V call is TRBV28, the J call TRBJ2-1; the match to TRBD1 covers 10 bases. This CDR3 contains 15 residues. Germline V gives CDR1 MDHEN, CDR2 SYDVKM. The V gene end was trimmed by 7 bases and the J gene end by 7 bases; junction bases not matched to a gene: 10. CDR3 sequence reads: CASTPWTGGKNEQFF. CDR3 sequence (DNA): TGTGCCAGCACCCCCTGGACAGGGGGGAAGAATGAGCAGTTCTTC.

CDR3 amino acids: CASSDSGGGGTDTQYF. In DNA, the CDR3 is TGTGCCAGCAGTGACTCCGGTGGGGGCGGCACAGATACGCAGTATTTT. The chain has TRBV6-4 and TRBJ2-3, with D possibly TRBD1 on 6 matching bases. V was shortened by 0 bases and J by 1 base, with 11 bases between the two germline ends. The CDR3 is 16 amino acids. Germline V lookup: CDR1 MRHNA, CDR2 SNTAGT.

V is TRBV7-8 and J is TRBJ1-2; a possible D gene is TRBD1 (6 bases). Between the trimmed V and J ends, which lost 5 bases and 3 bases, there was a span of 10 bases. CDR1 and CDR2 from the germline V gene are SGHVS and FQNEAQ. This CDR3 region has 13 residues. CDR3 nucleotide sequence: TGTGCCAGCAGCGAGGACAGCCACTATGGCTACACCTTC. Translating gives CASSEDSHYGYTF.

The chain employs TRBV5-1 and TRBJ2-1, with 9 bases matching TRBD2. Germline V CDR1 and CDR2: SGHRS, YFSETQ. The ends lost 6 bases at V and 4 bases at J; junction bases unmatched: 11. This CDR3 has 16 residues. The CDR3 here is CASTGGGAYGYNEQFF. The CDR3 DNA reads TGCGCCAGCACAGGCGGGGGGGCTTATGGGTACAATGAGCAGTTCTTC.

V gene TRBV9 combines with J gene TRBJ2-2, with 9 bases that match TRBD1. The CDR3 totals 15 residues. V lost 3 bases to trimming and J lost 6 bases; unmatched junction nucleotides: 6. CDR1 SGDLS and CDR2 YYNGEE come from the germline V gene. CDR3 region: CASSARDRVAGELFF. CDR3 nucleotide sequence: TGTGCCAGCAGCGCGAGGGACAGGGTCGCCGGGGAGCTGTTTTTT. The variable domain in full, with the rest retrieved from reference TRBV9 and TRBJ2-2, is DSGVTQTPKHLITATGQRVTLRCSPRSGDLSVYWYQQSLDQGLQFLIQYYNGEERAKGNILERFSAQQFPDLHSELNLSSLELGDSALYFCASSARDRVAGELFFGEGSRLTVL.

The rearrangement joins TRBV2 to TRBJ1-5; no clear D. The V end lost 3 bases, the J end lost 0 bases, and 9 bases lay between the germline ends. The CDR3 consists of 15 residues. Germline V gives CDR1 SNHLY, CDR2 FYNNEI. The CDR3 reads CASSETIDSNQPQHF. The CDR3 DNA is TGTGCCAGCAGTGAGACAATTGATAGCAATCAGCCCCAGCATTTT.

A few counts support this clone. This rearrangement joins TRBV5-6 to TRBJ1-2, with TRBD1 as a possible D gene (6 bases). In germline, CDR1 is SGHDT, CDR2 YYEEEE. V lost 7 bases and J 8 bases, leaving 21 bases between the germline ends. The CDR3 runs to 14 residues. CDR3: CASLKRGGARGYTF. In DNA, the CDR3 is TGTGCCAGCTTAAAGAGGGGGGGCGCCAGGGGCTACACCTTC.

The chain couples TRBV7-8 to TRBJ2-1; D unclear. The CDR3 runs 15 residues. Germline loops: CDR1 SGHVS, CDR2 FQNEAQ. The V end was cut by 4 bases, the J end by 0 bases, with 10 bases between. CDR3 loop: CASSSPYSSYNEQFF. The CDR3 DNA is TGTGCCAGCAGCTCCCCCTACAGCTCCTACAATGAGCAGTTCTTC.

The chain is built from TRBV6-5 and TRBJ2-7, with D perhaps TRBD1 (5 bases). V dropped 6 bases and J dropped 2 bases, with 11 bases sitting between them. Germline values: CDR1 MNHEY, CDR2 SVGAGI. CDR3 length: 13 residues. DNA for the CDR3: TGTGCCAGCAGCCCAGGGTCAACCTACGAGCAGTACTTC. It specifies CASSPGSTYEQYF.

This clone was counted at least ten times. The chain couples TRBV5-4 to TRBJ1-1; TRBD1 might be the D (5 bases). The CDR3 consists of 14 residues. Germline assignment: CDR1 SGHNT and CDR2 YYREEE (reference sequence). V gave up 0 bases and J gave up 4 bases, with 10 bases separating them. The CDR3 nucleotides read TGTGCCAGCAGCTTGGTAGGGGAAGGCACTGAAGCTTTCTTT. This gives the protein CASSLVGEGTEAFF.

The rearrangement links TRBV7-9 to TRBJ1-2, with D hard to call. The CDR3 is made up of 12 amino acids. Per the germline V gene, CDR1 is SEHNR and CDR2 is FQNEAQ (reference sequence). Trimming shortened V by 5 bases and J by 1 base, and 5 bases separated the two germline ends. The CDR3 reads CASSRFNYGYTF. The CDR3 bases are TGTGCCAGCAGCCGGTTTAACTATGGCTACACCTTC. The whole variable domain, remainder taken from reference TRBV7-9 and TRBJ1-2, is DTGVSQNPRHKITKRGQNVTFRCDPISEHNRLYWYRQTLGQGPEFLTYFQNEAQLEKSRLLSDRFSAERPKGSFSTLEIQRTEQGDSAMYLCASSRFNYGYTFGSGTRLTVV.

V usage is TRBV7-6 and J usage is TRBJ1-5; no definite D call. CDR1 is SGHVS, CDR2 FNYEAQ, per germline. The CDR3 is made up of 14 amino acids. Trimming took 0 bases from V and 5 from J, leaving 8 bases between them. CDR3: CASSLASHYQPQHF. In nucleotides, the CDR3 is TGTGCCAGCAGCTTAGCCTCCCACTATCAGCCCCAGCATTTT. Full variable domain (remainder filled in from reference TRBV7-6 and TRBJ1-5): GAGVSQSPRYKVTKRGQDVALRCDPISGHVSLYWYRQALGQGPEFLTYFNYEAQQDKSGLPNDRFSAERPEGSISTLTIQRTEQRDSAMYRCASSLASHYQPQHFGDGTRLSIL.

This clone showed up just a few times. V gene TRBV5-4 combines with J gene TRBJ1-3, with D unresolved. The germline gives CDR1 SGHNT, CDR2 YYREEE (reference sequence). The CDR3 sequence is 14 residues long. V lost 2 bases and J 4 bases, leaving 10 bases between the germline ends. CDR3: CASSFSSGGNTIYF. The CDR3 coding sequence is TGTGCCAGCAGCTTTTCGAGCGGCGGAAACACCATATATTTT.

CDR3 in amino acids: CAWDRGPEGEPQHF. Here the CDR3 DNA reads TGTGCCTGGGACAGGGGTCCCGAGGGAGAGCCCCAGCATTTT. The V and J genes are TRBV30 and TRBJ1-5, with 8 bases identical to TRBD1. The CDR3 totals 14 residues. V lost 5 bases and J lost 8; bases outside the gene matches: 11. Per the germline V gene, CDR1 is GTSNPN and CDR2 is SVGIG (reference sequence).

V gene TRBV7-8 combines with J gene TRBJ2-6; D is undetermined. Trimming took off 7 bases at V and 0 bases at J, with 4 bases between the two ends. The CDR3 spans 13 residues. Germline V gene data show CDR1 as SGHVS and CDR2 as FQNEAQ. This chain's CDR3 is CASTNSGANVLTF. CDR3 sequence (DNA): TGTGCCAGCACCAACTCTGGGGCCAACGTCCTGACTTTC. The whole variable domain, filled in from reference TRBV7-8 and TRBJ2-6, reads GAGVSQSPRYKVAKRGQDVALRCDPISGHVSLFWYQQALGQGPEFLTYFQNEAQLDKSGLPSDRFFAERPEGSVSTLKIQRTQQEDSAVYLCASTNSGANVLTFGAGSRLTVL.

This clone came up a few times. The J gene is TRBJ2-7, the V gene TRBV6-1; D is possibly TRBD2 (5 bases). V lost 0 bases to trimming and J lost 4 bases, with 13 bases between them. CDR1 is MNHNS, CDR2 SASEGT, per germline. There are 15 residues in the CDR3. The CDR3 bases are TGTGCCAGCAGTGAAGCCCGAACTAGTTTATACGAGCAGTACTTC. This translates into CASSEARTSLYEQYF.

The V and J genes are TRBV2 and TRBJ2-1; 9 bases are shared with TRBD1. In germline, CDR1 is SNHLY, CDR2 FYNNEI. V lost 11 bases and J lost 4; bases outside the gene matches: 9. The CDR3 is made up of 14 amino acids. As DNA, the CDR3 is TGTGCCCGAACCGAGGACAGGGGTTACAATGAGCAGTTCTTC. Protein sequence: CARTEDRGYNEQFF.